Sequencing of this TCR beta chain was carried out in a study of cytomegalovirus exposure and HLA in healthy donors. The overall study: The 100 to 150 validation repertoires matched the 500 to 750 first-cohort repertoires in platform, a later analysis reported.

This CDR3 comprises 16 residues. Trimming left V 2 bases short and J 4 bases short, with 14 bases between. Germline-derived CDR1 and CDR2 are SNHLY and FYNNEI. In regard to this clone: Its specificity is unknown.

Study-wide points: The tendency of first-cohort TCR clusters to co-occur in the 120 or so validation repertoires was the finding of a later analysis. Researchers catalogued 160 or so TCR beta chains as cytomegalovirus-associated.

The table came from immunoSEQ multiplex PCR; TCRdb's copy has only in-frame clones and leaves some out. The repertoire includes approximately 220,000 clones, approximately 88% of them detected once, and about 14% sits in the top ten. This chain joins TRBV2 and TRBJ2-2, with a weak D call TRBD1 (5 bases). Sequenced sample: PBMCs. This receptor was identified in a woman in her twenties or thirties in good health and CMV-seropositive. CDR3 sequence: CASSEQGYSGTGELFF. In DNA form, the CDR3 reads TGTGCCAGCAGTGAACAGGGATATTCGGGCACCGGGGAGCTGTTTTTT.